The source of this T cell receptor beta chain is a study of shared clonotypes between healthy human individuals. Points from the study as a whole: In the sorted subsets, rarefaction showed sequencing was incomplete despite large depth. Memory subsets had estimated richness that was generally smaller than that of naive subsets. Shared clonotypes: about 5% naive CD4, around 4% naive CD8, 2.3% memory CD4, around 0.4% memory CD8. The researchers took only blood, and tissue repertoires probably look different.

Cells designated naive CD8 were CD45RO-negative and were positively selected for CCR7, with terminally differentiated effector memory CD45RA+ cells excluded. The method was immunoSEQ multiplex PCR; TCRdb's version includes in-frame clones alone and lacks a portion of them. The data contain about 2.1 million clones, 85% to 95% of them singletons. Trimming pared 5 bases from V and 5 bases from J, leaving 10 bases between. CDR3 length equals 13 residues. CDR1 is MDHEN and CDR2 is SYDVKM in the germline V gene. In the case of this clone: The antigen is not known.

V gene TRBV28 combines with J gene TRBJ1-5, with D unresolved. The receptor comes from a man between 18 and 35 years old in good health. Some clones in this sample may be carry-over from other donors' samples. The sequenced material came from naive CD8+ T cells from PBMCs. The chain's CDR3 is CASSPNLDQPQHF. In DNA, the CDR3 is TGTGCCAGCAGTCCCAACCTAGATCAGCCCCAGCATTTT.